This TCR beta chain comes out of a study of beta chain features in type 1 diabetes. Background on the study: Examined across all samples were roughly 110,000,000 sorted cells. Overall study results and limits: Moderate but significant shortening of TCRB CDR3s was recorded in all four CD4+ subsets from Type 1 diabetes patients.

What was sequenced were expressed TCRB transcripts, since all of the isolated RNA had been reverse transcribed. The table came from immunoSEQ multiplex PCR; TCRdb's copy has only in-frame clones and leaves some out. This sample carries about 660,000 clones, 11% to 15% of them seen once, and the ten largest clones take 0.035% to 0.045%. In the case of this clone: Its cognate antigen is unknown.

The receptor was isolated from a man between 18 and 29 years old with type 1 diabetes. Sequences were obtained from naive CD4+ T cells from blood.

The CDR3 nucleotides are TGTGCCAGCAGCTACCCCGGGACAAAGGAGACCCAGTACTTC. It yields the protein CASSYPGTKETQYF. V gene TRBV5-4 combines with J gene TRBJ2-5; TRBD1 might be the D (6 bases). The CDR3 consists of 14 residues. V gave up 3 bases and J gave up 5 bases, with 14 bases separating them. CDR1 and CDR2 from the germline V gene are SGHNT and YYREEE (reference sequence).